A selection of T cell receptor beta chains follows, all from one sample in a study of response to subunit inactivated influenza vaccine. MiXCR, run by TCRdb on the RT-PCR reads, gives a single entry per CDR3 protein. Among approximately 520,000 distinct CDR3 sequences listed, 15% to 20% were seen once. The starting material was CD4+ T cells sorted from PBMCs, obtained roughly 24 months after vaccination. The receptors were sampled from a man aged 45 to 75 who received an inactivated influenza vaccine. CDR3s include the opening cysteine and the closing phenylalanine or tryptophan. D genes are given only for firm matches. Clone size is shown for a subset of rows, as once, few, many or a class of expanded clone.

CDR3 protein: CASNGGTGETQYF
CDR3 DNA: TGTGCCAGCAACGGGGGGACCGGGGAGACCCAGTACTTC
D gene: TRBD2
J gene: TRBJ2-5
V gene: TRBV6-6
clone size: few

CDR3 protein: CASSFLSTGAYGNTIYF
CDR3 DNA: TGTGCCAGCAGCTTTCTAAGTACAGGGGCGTATGGAAACACCATATATTTT
D gene: TRBD1
J gene: TRBJ1-3
V gene: TRBV7-9
clone size: few

CDR3 protein: CSARTSGGKSSYNEQFF
CDR3 DNA: TGCAGTGCAAGGACTAGCGGGGGGAAGAGCTCCTACAATGAGCAGTTCTTC
D gene: TRBD2
J gene: TRBJ2-1
V gene: TRBV20-1
clone size: -

CDR3 protein: CSVEVQQSREAFF
CDR3 DNA: TGCAGCGTTGAAGTACAACAGTCAAGGGAGGCTTTCTTT
D gene: -
J gene: TRBJ1-1
V gene: TRBV29-1
clone size: -

CDR3 protein: CAITAGQNNSPFHF
CDR3 DNA: TGTGCCATCACCGCGGGACAGAATAATTCACCCTTCCACTTT
D gene: TRBD1
J gene: TRBJ1-6
V gene: TRBV10-3
clone size: -

CDR3 protein: CASSIPGTGSYGYTF
CDR3 DNA: TGTGCCAGCAGCATACCCGGGACAGGGTCCTATGGCTACACCTTC
D gene: TRBD1
J gene: TRBJ1-2
V gene: TRBV7-2
clone size: few

CDR3 protein: CSAPLAGRFTDTQYF
CDR3 DNA: TGCAGTGCTCCCTTAGCGGGCCGTTTCACAGATACGCAGTATTTT
D gene: TRBD2
J gene: TRBJ2-3
V gene: TRBV20-1
clone size: -

CDR3 protein: CSARTELGTQYF
CDR3 DNA: TGCAGTGCTAGAACCGAACTCGGGACCCAGTACTTC
D gene: -
J gene: TRBJ2-5
V gene: TRBV20-1
clone size: few

CDR3 protein: CASSATRGSTDTQYF
CDR3 DNA: TGTGCCAGCAGTGCAACCCGGGGGAGCACAGATACGCAGTATTTT
D gene: -
J gene: TRBJ2-3
V gene: TRBV27
clone size: few

CDR3 protein: CSAGAGPTDTQYF
CDR3 DNA: TGCAGTGCCGGGGCGGGGCCTACAGATACGCAGTATTTT
D gene: -
J gene: TRBJ2-3
V gene: TRBV20-1
clone size: -

CDR3 protein: CASSGSSEKLFF
CDR3 DNA: TGTGCCAGCAGCGGGAGTAGTGAAAAACTGTTTTTT
D gene: -
J gene: TRBJ1-4
V gene: TRBV9
clone size: -

CDR3 protein: CAWTHGLAGLRARETQYF
CDR3 DNA: TGTGCCTGGACACACGGACTAGCGGGTCTCAGGGCTAGAGAGACCCAGTACTTC
D gene: TRBD2
J gene: TRBJ2-5
V gene: TRBV30
clone size: -

CDR3 protein: CASSLVKGNEQYF
CDR3 DNA: TGCGCCAGCAGCTTGGTAAAGGGGAACGAGCAGTACTTC
D gene: -
J gene: TRBJ2-7
V gene: TRBV5-1
clone size: -

CDR3 protein: CATRPLRDTEAFF
CDR3 DNA: TGTGCCACCAGACCCCTTAGGGACACTGAAGCTTTCTTT
D gene: -
J gene: TRBJ1-1
V gene: TRBV7-8
clone size: few

CDR3 protein: CASSLARGTGGGYTF
CDR3 DNA: TGTGCCAGCAGCTTGGCCCGTGGGACAGGGGGCGGCTACACCTTC
D gene: TRBD1
J gene: TRBJ1-2
V gene: TRBV7-2
clone size: -